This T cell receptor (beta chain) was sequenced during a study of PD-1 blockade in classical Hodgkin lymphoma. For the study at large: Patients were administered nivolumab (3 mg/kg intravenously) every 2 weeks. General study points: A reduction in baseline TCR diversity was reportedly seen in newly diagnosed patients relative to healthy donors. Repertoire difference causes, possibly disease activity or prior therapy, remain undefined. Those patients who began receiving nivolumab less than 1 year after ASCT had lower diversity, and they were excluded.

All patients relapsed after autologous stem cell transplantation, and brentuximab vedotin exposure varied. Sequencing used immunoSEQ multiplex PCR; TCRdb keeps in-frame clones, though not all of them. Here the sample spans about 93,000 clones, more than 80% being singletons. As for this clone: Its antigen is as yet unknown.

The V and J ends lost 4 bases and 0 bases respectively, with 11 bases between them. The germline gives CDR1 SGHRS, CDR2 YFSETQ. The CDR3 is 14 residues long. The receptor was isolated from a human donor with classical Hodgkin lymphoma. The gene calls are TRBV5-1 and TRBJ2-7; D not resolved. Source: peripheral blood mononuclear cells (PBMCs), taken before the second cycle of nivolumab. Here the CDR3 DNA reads TGCGCCAGCAGCCTCCAGGCCTCCTCCTACGAGCAGTACTTC. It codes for CASSLQASSYEQYF. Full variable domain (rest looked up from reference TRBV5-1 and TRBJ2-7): KAGVTQTPRYLIKTRGQQVTLSCSPISGHRSVSWYQQTPGQGLQFLFEYFSETQRNKGNFPGRFSGRQFSNSRSEMNVSTLELGDSALYLCASSLQASSYEQYFGPGTRLTVT.